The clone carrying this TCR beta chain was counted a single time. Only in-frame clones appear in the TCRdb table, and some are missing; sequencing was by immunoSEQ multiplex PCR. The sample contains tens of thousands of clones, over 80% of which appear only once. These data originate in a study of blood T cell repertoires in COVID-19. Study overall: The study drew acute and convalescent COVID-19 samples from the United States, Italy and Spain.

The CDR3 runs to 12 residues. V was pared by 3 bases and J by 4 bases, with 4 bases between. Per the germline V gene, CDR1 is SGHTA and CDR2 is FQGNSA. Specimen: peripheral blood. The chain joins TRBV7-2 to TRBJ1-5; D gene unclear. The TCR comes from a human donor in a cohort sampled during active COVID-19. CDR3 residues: CASSFLNQPQHF. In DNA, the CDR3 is TGTGCCAGCAGCTTCCTAAATCAGCCCCAGCATTTT.